These T cell receptor beta chains were read from a single sample in a study of blood T cell repertoires in COVID-19. The table came from immunoSEQ multiplex PCR; TCRdb's copy has only in-frame clones and leaves some out. The repertoire holds 200,000 or so clones, with 85% as singletons. Sequenced sample: peripheral blood. The receptor source for this set is a person aged 65 to 85 with COVID-19, enrolled during active disease. CDR3s include the opening cysteine and the closing phenylalanine or tryptophan. The D gene is left open where the match is weak. A row's size may be missing; if present it is once, few, many or a size class.

14	TRBV16	-	TRBJ1-2	-	TGTGCCAGCAGCCCGGACTTGGTCAACTATGGCTACACCTTC	CASSPDLVNYGYTF
15	TRBV3-1/TRBV3-2	-	TRBJ2-7	-	TGTGCCAGCAGCCAAGCGGCAGGCGATCCCTACGAGCAGTACTTC	CASSQAAGDPYEQYF
15	TRBV7-2	-	TRBJ2-4	-	TGTGCCAGCAGCTTAGTTTCCGGCGCGGTAGACATTCAGTACTTC	CASSLVSGAVDIQYF
15	TRBV25-1	once	TRBJ2-1	TRBD1	TGTGCCAGCAGTGACGCGGGACAGGGGCGGGATGAGCAGTTCTTC	CASSDAGQGRDEQFF
13	TRBV27	-	TRBJ2-1	TRBD2	TGTGCCAGCAGTTTGCGGTTTAGCGGGAGCCTGTTCTTC	CASSLRFSGSLFF
15	TRBV10-3	-	TRBJ2-7	TRBD2	TGTGCCATCAGTGAGACTAGCGGGAGCTCCTACGAGCAGTACTTC	CAISETSGSSYEQYF
13	TRBV7-2	-	TRBJ1-2	-	TGTGCCAGCAGCTTAACGATGGGGGCGGGCTACACCTTC	CASSLTMGAGYTF
14	TRBV6-5	-	TRBJ1-2	TRBD1	TGTGCCAGCAGCTTTCGGACAGGGGCCTATGGCTACACCTTC	CASSFRTGAYGYTF
16	TRBV18	-	TRBJ1-4	-	TGTGCCAGCTCACCACCGTCAATAGGGGAAGGGGAAAAACTGTTTTTT	CASSPPSIGEGEKLFF
17	TRBV5-1	-	TRBJ2-1	TRBD2	TGCGCCAGCAGCCTTCGACTAGCGGGAGACCCCTACAATGAGCAGTTCTTC	CASSLRLAGDPYNEQFF
13	TRBV19	-	TRBJ2-1	-	TGTGCCAGTGCCGAGGGCTCCTACAATGAGCAGTTCTTC	CASAEGSYNEQFF
12	TRBV2	few	TRBJ1-1	-	TGTGCCAGCAGGGGGCTCGGTACTGAAGCTTTCTTT	CASRGLGTEAFF
16	TRBV19	-	TRBJ2-2	TRBD1	TGTGCCAGTACCCAACACGGGACAGGCAACACCGGGGAGCTGTTTTTT	CASTQHGTGNTGELFF